The entry below gives a single T cell receptor beta chain sequence along with its context. The antigen remains unidentified. The data belong to a study of T cells in Graves' hyperthyroidism and ophthalmopathy. The patients, who ranged from 18 to 65 in age, presented with newly diagnosed hyperthyroidism lasting under 2 months. General study points: Ophthalmopathy, which appeared later, was predicted by the model a median roughly 6.5 months before onset.

Amplification targeted TCR beta CDR3 regions from RNA transcripts. The study used the HTBI primer set for a first-round RT-PCR of the TCR CDR3. From the multiplex PCR reads, TCRdb called clonotypes with MiXCR, one entry per CDR3 protein. The sample has under 650,000 distinct CDR3 sequences; around 15% are singletons. The specimen was blood. The sequence was obtained from a woman under 40 with Graves' hyperthyroidism.

In DNA, the CDR3 is TGTGCCAGCTCACCAAGCTGGGGAATAGGAGCCGGGGAGCTGTTTTTT. Translating it yields CASSPSWGIGAGELFF. This rearrangement joins TRBV18 to TRBJ2-2; D gene uncertain. V lost 2 bases to trimming and J lost 6 bases, with 16 bases between them. CDR3 length equals 16 residues. Germline assignment: CDR1 KGHSH and CDR2 LQKENI.